The 25 T cell receptor beta chains given below trace back to one sample, sequenced in a study of T-cell reconstitution after alpha-beta-depleted transplantation in children. It was with unique molecular identifiers that the TCRbeta library was prepared. TCRdb analysed the PCR reads with MiXCR anew, one entry per CDR3 protein. The sample gives about a million distinct CDR3 sequences, about 29% of which show up once; under 30% is in the top ten. The source material was PBMCs, mostly from graft donor cells, sampled 360 days after TCRalphabeta/CD19-depleted stem cell transplant. The receptors stem from a boy under two years old who had a stem cell transplant for SCID, so the T cells may come from the graft donor.

The chain combines TRBV9 with TRBJ2-3, with a tentative D call TRBD2 (6 bases). The V and J ends lost 6 bases and 6 bases respectively, with 20 bases between them. The CDR3 covers 15 residues. Germline V gene lookup returns CDR1 SGDLS and CDR2 YYNGEE. The chain's CDR3 is CASTLDGTPLDTQYF. The DNA of the CDR3 is TGTGCCAGCACCCTAGACGGGACTCCCCTGGATACGCAGTATTTT.

This clonotype was detected only a few times. The chain recombines TRBV3-1 with TRBJ1-5; possibly TRBD1 for D (6 bases). The CDR3 runs to 18 residues. From germline, CDR1 is LGHDT and CDR2 YNNKEL (reference sequence). Trimming removed 1 base at V and 0 bases at J, with 16 bases between. DNA for the CDR3: TGTGCCAGCAGCCAAGGACGGACACAGGGTTATAGCAATCAGCCCCAGCATTTT. This codes for CASSQGRTQGYSNQPQHF.

This clonotype has only a few counts. This rearrangement joins TRBV29-1 to TRBJ2-7, with D hard to call. Germline lookup yields CDR1 SQVTM and CDR2 ANQGSEA. V lost 4 bases to trimming and J lost 2 bases, with 3 bases between them. CDR3 size: 10 residues. The CDR3 DNA reads as TGCAGCGTTGTGGCCTACGAGCAGTACTTC. Translating gives CSVVAYEQYF.

This clonotype was seen a handful of times. The V gene is TRBV18, the J gene TRBJ2-3, with 9 bases aligning to TRBD2. V was clipped by 3 bases and J by 3 bases; unmatched bases: 13. Germline V gene data show CDR1 as KGHSH and CDR2 as LQKENI. This CDR3 is built from 18 residues. This chain's CDR3 is CASSPYARGGRSTDTQYF. In DNA, the CDR3 is TGTGCCAGCTCACCTTACGCGCGGGGGGGCCGTTCGACAGATACGCAGTATTTT.

The chain uses TRBV11-2 and TRBJ1-6; 9 bases agree with TRBD1. There are 16 residues in the CDR3. V dropped 6 bases and J dropped 9; count of bases not matched to a gene: 12. Germline CDR1 and CDR2: SGHAT and FQNNGV. CDR3 bases: TGTGCCAGCAGACTAATCTCACAGGGGGCAAGTTCACCCCTCCACTTT. This translates into CASRLISQGASSPLHF.

The chain has TRBV7-8 and TRBJ2-3; 8 positions agree with TRBD2. Trimming removed 2 bases from V and 2 bases from J; junction bases left unmatched: 6. The CDR3 loop spans 16 amino acids. Germline CDR1 is SGHVS and CDR2 is FQNEAQ. The DNA of the CDR3 is TGTGCCAGCAGCTTACCCCGGGGGGGATACACAGATACGCAGTATTTT. Encoded protein: CASSLPRGGYTDTQYF. The full variable domain, in which reference TRBV7-8 and TRBJ2-3 provide the parts outside the CDR3, is GAGVSQSPRYKVAKRGQDVALRCDPISGHVSLFWYQQALGQGPEFLTYFQNEAQLDKSGLPSDRFFAERPEGSVSTLKIQRTQQEDSAVYLCASSLPRGGYTDTQYFGPGTRLTVL.

This clonotype was found a few times. The chain employs TRBV12-3 or TRBV12-4 and TRBJ1-2, with 7 nucleotides matching TRBD1. V dropped 1 base and J dropped 7; count of bases not matched to a gene: 9. CDR3 length: 15 amino acids. The CDR3 bases are TGTGCCAGCAGTTTAGGAGACAGGGAAATTGGTGGCTACACCTTC. Its translation: CASSLGDREIGGYTF.

This chain uses TRBV4-3 with TRBJ2-1; 7 positions agree with TRBD2. The trim removed 1 base at V and 4 bases at J, leaving 10 bases unmatched. The CDR3 contains 17 residues. Germline V CDR1 and CDR2: LGHNA, YSLEER. This chain's CDR3 is CASSQGREGRLYNEQFF. As DNA, the CDR3 is TGCGCCAGCAGCCAAGGGAGGGAGGGCAGGCTGTACAATGAGCAGTTCTTC.

The gene calls are TRBV28 and TRBJ1-1; D is ambiguous. The CDR3 has 15 residues. CDR1 is MDHEN, CDR2 SYDVKM, per germline. V was clipped by 3 bases and J by 1 base, with 12 bases between them. The CDR3 protein is CASSLETPGNTEAFF. For the CDR3, the DNA is TGTGCCAGCAGTTTGGAGACACCAGGGAACACTGAAGCTTTCTTT. The variable domain in full, with the rest retrieved from reference TRBV28 and TRBJ1-1, is DVKVTQSSRYLVKRTGEKVFLECVQDMDHENMFWYRQDPGLGLRLIYFSYDVKMKEKGDIPEGYSVSREKKERFSLILESASTNQTSMYLCASSLETPGNTEAFFGQGTRLTVV.

V is TRBV20-1 and J is TRBJ2-3; no clear D. CDR1 is DFQATT, CDR2 SNEGSKA, per germline (reference sequence). The CDR3 is 14 amino acids. Deletions cut 1 base from V and 4 bases from J, with 12 bases between. Written as DNA, the CDR3 is TGCAGTGCTAGAGGGTTGTATGCCCCAGATACGCAGTATTTT. This encodes CSARGLYAPDTQYF.

The V and J genes are TRBV11-1 and TRBJ2-3, with a weak D call TRBD1 (6 bases). This CDR3 is 16 amino acids long. Trimming pared 5 bases from V and 0 bases from J, leaving 15 bases between. Germline lookup yields CDR1 SGHAT and CDR2 FQDESV (reference sequence). CDR3 sequence (DNA): TGTGCCAGCAGCCTAACCTGGACAGCCAGCACAGATACGCAGTATTTT. Protein: CASSLTWTASTDTQYF.

This clonotype turned up a few times. The CDR3 region has the DNA TGCGCCAGCAGCCTCTCAGCGGGGGGTACAGATACGCAGTATTTT. This encodes CASSLSAGGTDTQYF. The chain has TRBV4-3 and TRBJ2-3; 9 bases are shared with TRBD2. Germline V gene data show CDR1 as LGHNA and CDR2 as YSLEER. V was clipped by 4 bases and J by 3 bases; unmatched bases: 5. This CDR3 has 15 residues.

The chain links TRBV3-1 to TRBJ2-7; the D gene is possibly TRBD1 (5 bases). The CDR3 has 16 amino acids. Between the trimmed V and J ends, which lost 0 bases and 7 bases, there was a span of 19 bases. Looked up from germline, CDR1 is LGHDT and CDR2 is YNNKEL (reference sequence). The chain's CDR3 is CASSQERTDHSGEQYF. The CDR3 DNA is TGTGCCAGCAGCCAAGAACGGACGGACCACTCAGGGGAGCAGTACTTC.

V is TRBV7-3 and J is TRBJ1-6, with 8 bases identical to TRBD1. The CDR3 extends over 17 amino acids. V shed 1 base and J 5 bases; nucleotides not matched to a gene: 7. The germline CDR1 and CDR2 sequences are SGHTA and FQGTGA. CDR3 region: CASSLIGTGTDNSPLHF. CDR3 coding DNA: TGTGCCAGCAGCTTAATTGGGACAGGCACCGATAATTCACCCCTCCACTTT.

The CDR3: CASSVGLAGAYEQYF. The CDR3 nucleotides read TGTGCCAGCAGCGTAGGACTGGCTGGGGCTTACGAGCAGTACTTC. V and J are TRBV9 and TRBJ2-7; tentative D call: TRBD1 (5 bases). The germline CDR1 and CDR2 sequences are SGDLS and YYNGEE. Trimming removed 0 bases from V and 4 bases from J, with 14 bases in between. The CDR3 extends over 15 amino acids.

This chain's CDR3 is CSASLDTQYF. As DNA, the CDR3 is TGCAGTGCTAGTCTGGATACGCAGTATTTT. The rearrangement links TRBV20-1 to TRBJ2-3; D not resolved. The CDR3 spans 10 residues. V was cut by 3 bases and J by 6 bases, with 4 bases left in between. Germline CDR1 is DFQATT and CDR2 is SNEGSKA (reference sequence).

This clonotype was counted between two and nine times. V gene TRBV5-1 combines with J gene TRBJ2-6, with 9 nucleotides matching TRBD1. The CDR3 extends over 21 amino acids. Germline CDR1 is SGHRS and CDR2 is YFSETQ. J lost 1 base, V lost 0 bases, and 14 bases had no gene match. CDR3 protein: CASSLDGTGSSLPSGANVLTF. The CDR3 coding sequence is TGCGCCAGCAGCTTGGATGGGACAGGGTCCAGCCTGCCTTCTGGGGCCAACGTCCTGACTTTC.

This rearrangement joins TRBV12-3 or TRBV12-4 to TRBJ2-5, with a weak D call TRBD1 (6 bases). V was shortened by 3 bases and J by 6 bases, with 14 bases between the two germline ends. The CDR3 sequence is 14 residues long. Here the CDR3 DNA reads TGTGCCAGCAGTTTTAGGGGGAGTTGGAAGACCCAGTACTTC. Translation gives CASSFRGSWKTQYF.

This clonotype was seen more than once but under ten times. This chain joins TRBV11-2 and TRBJ2-2, with D possibly being TRBD1 (6 bases). The CDR3 spans 16 residues. Trimming took off 5 bases at V and 2 bases at J, with 15 bases between the two ends. Germline lookup yields CDR1 SGHAT and CDR2 FQNNGV. Here the CDR3 reads CASSLRGHPNTGELFF. Here the CDR3 DNA reads TGTGCCAGCAGCCTCCGGGGACATCCAAACACCGGGGAGCTGTTTTTT.

This clonotype showed up just a few times. This chain uses TRBV6-5 with TRBJ2-5; the match to TRBD1 covers 10 bases. There are 16 residues in the CDR3. CDR1 MNHEY and CDR2 SVGAGI come from the germline V gene. Trimming removed 2 bases from V and 5 bases from J; junction bases left unmatched: 8. The CDR3, as DNA: TGTGCCAGCAGTTACCATGCGACAGGGGGCTGGGAGACCCAGTACTTC. Its protein is CASSYHATGGWETQYF.

The chain has TRBV12-3 or TRBV12-4 and TRBJ2-1; unclear D gene. This CDR3 contains 16 residues. Trimming shortened V by 0 bases and J by 8 bases, and 17 bases separated the two germline ends. The CDR3 region has the DNA TGTGCCAGCAGTTTAGCCCCAACACGTCTAATCCATGAGCAGTTCTTC. As protein: CASSLAPTRLIHEQFF.

The chain employs TRBV7-2 and TRBJ2-5, with 7 bases fitting TRBD1. Germline V gene lookup returns CDR1 SGHTA and CDR2 FQGNSA. J lost 0 bases, V lost 5 bases, and 9 bases had no gene match. The CDR3 spans 16 residues. The CDR3 reads CASSAGPTGYQETQYF. CDR3 DNA: TGTGCCAGCAGCGCCGGACCGACAGGGTACCAAGAGACCCAGTACTTC.

The chain joins TRBV4-2 to TRBJ2-5; D unresolved. Germline V gene data show CDR1 as LGHNA and CDR2 as YNFKEQ. Trimming stripped 0 bases from V and 5 bases from J, with 10 bases between. This CDR3 comprises 14 residues. The CDR3 region has the DNA TGTGCCAGCAGCCAAGATAACAATCCGGAGACCCAGTACTTC. This codes for CASSQDNNPETQYF.

This clonotype occurred many times. The V and J genes are TRBV7-6 and TRBJ2-2, with 10 positions matching TRBD2. In germline, CDR1 is SGHVS, CDR2 FNYEAQ. The J segment lost 2 bases and the V segment lost 9 bases, leaving 3 bases of the junction unmatched. This CDR3 is built from 14 residues. CDR3 loop: CASSGGLNTGELFF. CDR3 coding DNA: TGTGCCAGTAGCGGGGGGCTTAACACCGGGGAGCTGTTTTTT.

This clonotype was observed a few times. The rearrangement links TRBV4-1 to TRBJ2-1; the match to TRBD1 covers 7 bases. J lost 6 bases, V lost 0 bases, and 11 bases had no gene match. CDR1 is MGHRA and CDR2 is YSYEKL in the germline V gene. This CDR3 region has 17 residues. The CDR3 reads CASSQEGTAYIFNEQFF. CDR3 DNA sequence: TGCGCCAGCAGCCAAGAAGGGACAGCTTATATATTCAATGAGCAGTTCTTC.